Below are 9 T cell receptor beta chains sequenced from a single sample in a study of T cell responses to AZD1222 COVID-19 vaccine. The assay was immunoSEQ multiplex PCR, and TCRdb's table has in-frame clones only and misses some. Of roughly 200,000 clones listed, about 91% are singletons. This sample comprised peripheral blood, obtained on day 0 of AZD1222 vaccination. The receptor source for this set is an adult in good health.

Concerning this clone: The same CDR3 can be traced to other DNA sequences in this sample. The V gene is TRBV5-1, the J gene TRBJ2-3; D is perhaps TRBD1 or TRBD2 (6 bases each). V was pared by 2 bases and J by 2 bases, with 9 bases between. The CDR3 loop spans 14 amino acids. In germline, CDR1 is SGHRS, CDR2 YFSETQ. CDR3 residues: CASSLGGPTDTQYF. CDR3 DNA sequence: TGCGCCAGCAGCTTAGGGGGGCCCACAGATACGCAGTATTTT. The full variable domain, its missing parts supplied by reference TRBV5-1 and TRBJ2-3, is KAGVTQTPRYLIKTRGQQVTLSCSPISGHRSVSWYQQTPGQGLQFLFEYFSETQRNKGNFPGRFSGRQFSNSRSEMNVSTLELGDSALYLCASSLGGPTDTQYFGPGTRLTVL.

The V and J genes are TRBV7-2 and TRBJ1-4; D not certain. CDR1 and CDR2 (germline): SGHTA, FQGNSA. The V and J ends lost 6 bases and 3 bases respectively, with 8 bases between them. This CDR3 has 13 residues. The CDR3 coding sequence is TGTGCCAGCAGTTACGTGGCTAATGAAAAACTGTTTTTT. Amino acid sequence: CASSYVANEKLFF.

The chain couples TRBV29-1 to TRBJ2-5, with D perhaps matching TRBD1 (6 bases). The germline CDR1 and CDR2 sequences are SQVTM and ANQGSEA. The CDR3 has 15 amino acids. V shed 2 bases and J shed 1 base, with 14 bases lying between them. CDR3 in amino acids: CSVEKLRTAQETQYF. The CDR3 DNA reads as TGCAGCGTTGAAAAACTTCGGACAGCCCAAGAGACCCAGTACTTC.

This clone was seen a single time. This chain joins TRBV24-1 and TRBJ2-7, with TRBD1 as a possible D gene (6 bases). V lost 4 bases, J lost 4 bases, and 16 bases lay in between. CDR1 KGHDR and CDR2 SFDVKD come from the germline V gene. The CDR3 totals 15 residues. The CDR3: CATSDRTVSPYEQYF. DNA for the CDR3: TGTGCCACCAGTGACAGGACAGTGAGCCCGTACGAGCAGTACTTC.

This chain joins TRBV4-1 and TRBJ1-3; D remains unclear. There are 13 residues in the CDR3. The germline gives CDR1 MGHRA, CDR2 YSYEKL. Deletions cut 1 base from V and 6 bases from J, with 7 bases between. CDR3 bases: TGCGCCAGCAGCCAAGTCGGGTTAAACACCATATATTTT. It encodes CASSQVGLNTIYF.

The chain combines TRBV24-1 with TRBJ2-7, with D possibly matching TRBD1 (6 bases). The V and J ends lost 4 bases and 4 bases respectively, with 10 bases between them. The V gene's germline CDR1 is KGHDR and CDR2 SFDVKD. The CDR3 is made up of 13 amino acids. The CDR3 here is CATSDLQGYEQYF. The CDR3 nucleotides are TGTGCCACCAGTGACCTACAGGGTTACGAGCAGTACTTC.

The rearrangement links TRBV7-3 to TRBJ1-1; 9 bases align to TRBD1. The CDR3 consists of 12 residues. V shed 5 bases, J shed 11 bases, and the junction held 6 bases outside the gene matches. Germline values: CDR1 SGHTA, CDR2 FQGTGA. The CDR3 coding sequence is TGTGCCAGCAGCGACGGGACAGGGTGGGCTTTCTTT. This translates into CASSDGTGWAFF.

This clone has a single count. The rearrangement uses TRBV6-4 and TRBJ1-5; possible D gene TRBD1, 5 bases. Germline CDR1 MRHNA, CDR2 SNTAGT. CDR3 size: 14 residues. Trimming removed 2 bases from V and 5 bases from J, with 10 bases in between. CDR3 DNA sequence: TGTGCCAGCAGTGACAGGGGACCCCATCAGCCCCAGCATTTT. As protein: CASSDRGPHQPQHF.

The CDR3 coding sequence is TGTGCCAGCACTCGGGCTAGCGGGGGGGAGGAGACCCAGTACTTC. This codes for CASTRASGGEETQYF. J is TRBJ2-5 and V is TRBV6-5; 12 bases map to TRBD2. V lost 7 bases, J lost 5 bases, and 8 bases stayed unmatched. CDR3 length equals 15 residues. CDR1 and CDR2 (germline): MNHEY, SVGAGI.